A single sample gave rise to the 10 T cell receptor beta chains below, sequenced in a study of metastatic and nonmetastatic thyroid tumors (dated by TCRdb to the early 2020s). None of the patients had been given any treatment before thyroid surgery. Receptor amplification or capture employed PCR. The listed sequencing device is Illumina HiSeq 4000. TCRdb cleaned the public reads at Q25 with fastp, built clones with MiXCR and kept in-frame beta chains. The sample data list tens of thousands of clones, and 14% of these were observed just once. The ten largest make up 5% to 8% of the sample. What was sequenced was blood. The receptors shown here come from a male donor with papillary thyroid cancer or a benign thyroid nodule (not recorded which). Some clones in this sample may be carry-over from other donors' samples.

This clone was seen just once. The rearrangement joins TRBV7-3 to TRBJ2-1, with 8 bases that match TRBD2. V was pared by 1 base and J by 4 bases, with 9 bases of the junction left unmatched. Looked up from germline, CDR1 is SGHTA and CDR2 is FQGTGA. The CDR3 has 17 amino acids. The CDR3 DNA reads as TGTGCCAGCAGCTTAATGGGCGGGAGGTCCCTTTACAATGAGCAGTTCTTC. This encodes CASSLMGGRSLYNEQFF.

This clone has a count of ten or more. CDR3: CASFDPRSYEQYV. CDR3 DNA sequence: TGTGCCAGCTTCGACCCCAGATCCTACGAGCAGTACGTC. The rearrangement links TRBV11-2 to TRBJ2-7; D uncertain. V dropped 8 bases and J dropped 1 base, with 12 bases sitting between them. This CDR3 contains 13 residues. Germline V gene lookup returns CDR1 SGHAT and CDR2 FQNNGV.

This clone was recorded many times. A read error may account for a junction end that differs from germline. The sample contains more than one DNA sequence encoding this CDR3. The chain joins TRBV20-1 to TRBJ1-1; unclear D gene. The germline gives CDR1 DFQATT, CDR2 SNEGSKA (reference sequence). CDR3 size: 12 residues. CDR3 nucleotides: TGCAGTGCCAGAGGGATGAACACTGAAGCTTTCTTT. Translating it yields CSARGMNTEAFF.

The table lists this clone with a few counts. CDR3 sequence reads: CASSPLPPPSPGYTF. Here the CDR3 DNA reads TGTGCCAGCAGCCCACTCCCCCCTCCCTCTCCTGGCTACACCTTC. The chain recombines TRBV6-1 with TRBJ1-2, with D uncertain. Looked up from germline, CDR1 is MNHNS and CDR2 is SASEGT. The CDR3 spans 15 residues. Trimming stripped 6 bases from V and 7 bases from J, with 21 bases between.

The sample holds many counts of this clone. V is TRBV10-3 and J is TRBJ1-5; TRBD1 agrees at 10 bases. The CDR3 loop spans 16 amino acids. Germline V CDR1 and CDR2: ENHRY, SYGVKD. Unmatched junction bases numbered 6, after V lost 0 bases and J lost 7 bases. The CDR3 here is CAISESGQGEGQPQHF. In nucleotides, the CDR3 is TGTGCCATCAGTGAGTCCGGACAGGGGGAGGGGCAGCCCCAGCATTTT.

This clone was counted many times. The CDR3 loop is CASSEFGDEQYV. The CDR3 nucleotides read TGCGCCAGCAGTGAGTTCGGTGACGAGCAGTACGTC. V is TRBV10-1 and J is TRBJ2-7; D is ambiguous. The CDR3 consists of 12 residues. Trimming removed 1 base from V and 5 bases from J, with 6 bases in between. CDR1 is WNHNN, CDR2 SYGVQD, per germline (reference sequence).

This chain uses TRBV10-1 with TRBJ1-6; maybe TRBD1 (6 bases). The length of the CDR3 is 15 residues. V lost 6 bases and J lost 5, with 14 bases in between. The germline CDR1 and CDR2 sequences are WNHNN and SYGVQD (reference sequence). CDR3 in amino acids: CASSRGPYNNSPLHF. The DNA of the CDR3 is TGCGCCAGCAGCCGGGGGCCCTACAATAATTCACCCCTCCACTTT.

This clone was picked up a small number of times. The junction differs from germline at one of its ends, possibly a read error. The chain links TRBV20-1 to TRBJ2-1, with TRBD1 as a possible D gene (6 bases). The end of the DNA aligns better with TRBJ2-5, so the J call may be wrong. CDR3 length equals 15 residues. Germline CDR1 is DFQATT and CDR2 is SNEGSKA (reference sequence). In DNA form, the CDR3 reads TGCAGTGCTAGAGATCGGGACAAGTACCAAGATACCCAGTACTTC. Protein sequence: CSARDRDKYQDTQYF.

This clone was counted only a few times. This chain connects TRBV27 to TRBJ2-3; maybe TRBD1 (6 bases). CDR1 and CDR2 (germline): MNHEY, SMNVEV (reference sequence). The CDR3 has 13 amino acids. Trimming left V 5 bases short and J 14 bases short, with 20 bases between. The CDR3 is CASSRQATSLGYF. The DNA of the CDR3 is TGTGCCAGCAGTAGACAGGCTACCTCGCTCGGGTATTTT.

This clone was seen at least ten times. The rearrangement links TRBV5-1 to TRBJ2-5; the D is unclear. The V end was cut by 4 bases, the J end by 2 bases, with 12 bases between. The CDR3 runs to 14 residues. Germline V CDR1 and CDR2: SGHRS, YFSETQ. The CDR3 is CASSPTVSQETQYF. DNA of the CDR3: TGCGCCAGCAGCCCAACAGTTTCTCAAGAGACCCAGTACTTC.